The 13 T cell receptor beta chains reported below all come from one sample, sequenced in a study of blood T cell repertoires in COVID-19. Profiling relied on immunoSEQ multiplex PCR, and the TCRdb table lists in-frame clones only, not all of them. In the table there are some 74,000 clones, over 70% of which are singletons. The sequenced sample consisted of peripheral blood. These receptors all come from a human donor in a cohort sampled during active COVID-19.

This clone occurred a few times. The chain combines TRBV24-1 with TRBJ2-1; 13 bases agree with TRBD2. Germline trimming cut 9 bases from V and 9 bases from J; bases unmatched to any gene: 7. CDR1 and CDR2 (germline): KGHDR, SFDVKD. The CDR3 is 14 amino acids. As DNA, the CDR3 is TGTGCCACCGCTCGCACTAGCGGGAGGGGTGAGCAGTTCTTC. Its translation: CATARTSGRGEQFF.

The chain couples TRBV7-2 to TRBJ2-3, with D perhaps matching TRBD2 (6 bases). Per the germline V gene, CDR1 is SGHTA and CDR2 is FQGNSA. The V and J ends lost 8 bases and 2 bases respectively, with 11 bases between them. This CDR3 is built from 13 residues. The CDR3 DNA is TGTGCCAGCCGCCGGGGGTTCACAGATACGCAGTATTTT. This translates into CASRRGFTDTQYF.

The chain has TRBV7-2 and TRBJ1-1; tentative D call: TRBD1 (5 bases). V lost 1 base and J 6 bases, leaving 15 bases between the germline ends. There are 15 residues in the CDR3. CDR1 is SGHTA and CDR2 is FQGNSA in the germline V gene. CDR3 DNA sequence: TGTGCCAGCAGCTTAGTATCTCGGGGGTCGGCTGAAGCTTTCTTT. This encodes CASSLVSRGSAEAFF.

This chain connects TRBV6-6 to TRBJ2-2, with TRBD1 as a possible D gene (6 bases). This CDR3 region has 13 residues. Per germline, CDR1 MNHNY and CDR2 SVGAGI (reference sequence). V dropped 7 bases and J dropped 5 bases, with 11 bases sitting between them. The CDR3 DNA is TGTGCCAGCAAGACAGGAGAGACCGGGGAGCTGTTTTTT. Translated: CASKTGETGELFF.

This chain uses TRBV18 with TRBJ1-1, with a tentative D call TRBD1 (6 bases). Germline CDR1 and CDR2: KGHSH and LQKENI. The CDR3 has 13 amino acids. The V gene lost 4 bases and the J gene lost 5 bases, with 11 bases spanning the gap. Here the CDR3 reads CASSHRAGTEAFF. The CDR3 coding sequence is TGTGCCAGCTCACACAGGGCTGGGACTGAAGCTTTCTTT.

This clone was counted only a few times. For the CDR3, the DNA is TGTGCCTGGAGTGTATCTGCGGGGCCCAATCAGCCCCAGCATTTT. Protein: CAWSVSAGPNQPQHF. The chain couples TRBV30 to TRBJ1-5, with D possibly TRBD1 on 5 matching bases. Germline CDR1 and CDR2: GTSNPN and SVGIG (reference sequence). Trimming pared 0 bases from V and 3 bases from J, leaving 12 bases between. The length of the CDR3 is 15 residues. Complete variable domain (other parts from reference TRBV30 and TRBJ1-5): SQTIHQWPATLVQPVGSPLSLECTVEGTSNPNLYWYRQAAGRGLQLLFYSVGIGQISSEVPQNLSASRPQDRQFILSSKKLLLSDSGFYLCAWSVSAGPNQPQHFGDGTRLSIL.

This clone was observed a single time. The chain has TRBV5-5 and TRBJ2-3, with TRBD2 as a possible D gene (6 bases). Germline-derived CDR1 and CDR2 are SGHKS and YYEKEE (reference sequence). The CDR3 extends over 16 amino acids. V was pared by 1 base and J by 1 base, with 13 bases between. For the CDR3, the DNA is TGTGCCAGCAGCTTGTCTCCCCTAGCGCGCACAGATACGCAGTATTTT. Protein product: CASSLSPLARTDTQYF.

The chain has TRBV18 and TRBJ2-6; 8 nucleotides agree with TRBD1. The CDR3 extends over 17 amino acids. V was clipped by 3 bases and J by 1 base; unmatched bases: 5. Germline values: CDR1 KGHSH, CDR2 LQKENI. CDR3 amino acids: CASSPSGGPSGANVLTF. The CDR3 nucleotides read TGTGCCAGCTCACCGTCAGGGGGCCCTTCTGGGGCCAACGTCCTGACTTTC.

The gene calls are TRBV5-1 and TRBJ2-2; 8 nucleotides line up with TRBD2. V lost 6 bases and J lost 1; bases outside the gene matches: 8. The germline gives CDR1 SGHRS, CDR2 YFSETQ. The CDR3 sequence is 16 residues long. The CDR3 reads CASIGLAGGNTGELFF. In nucleotides, the CDR3 is TGCGCCAGCATTGGACTAGCTGGCGGGAACACCGGGGAGCTGTTTTTT.

The chain combines TRBV7-6 with TRBJ2-3; a weak D match, TRBD1 (5 bases). The V gene's germline CDR1 is SGHVS and CDR2 FNYEAQ. The V end was cut by 1 base, the J end by 1 base, with 9 bases between. This CDR3 contains 15 residues. The CDR3: CASSLGGRGTDTQYF. CDR3 coding DNA: TGTGCCAGCAGCTTAGGAGGCAGGGGCACAGATACGCAGTATTTT. Supplemented by reference TRBV7-6 and TRBJ2-3, the full variable domain reads GAGVSQSPRYKVTKRGQDVALRCDPISGHVSLYWYRQALGQGPEFLTYFNYEAQQDKSGLPNDRFSAERPEGSISTLTIQRTEQRDSAMYRCASSLGGRGTDTQYFGPGTRLTVL.

This clone appeared a few times. This chain uses TRBV18 with TRBJ2-1; 9 bases are a match to TRBD1. Trimming took 6 bases from V and 15 from J; bases not matched to a gene: 6. Germline assignment: CDR1 KGHSH and CDR2 LQKENI. The CDR3 consists of 11 residues. This chain's CDR3 is CASSPGQGSFF. The CDR3 DNA is TGTGCCAGCTCCCCAGGACAGGGGTCGTTCTTC.

The DNA for the CDR3 is TGCAGCGTGGATACCGGGACAGGGGGGCACGAGCAGTACTTC. Residues: CSVDTGTGGHEQYF. The chain carries TRBV29-1 and TRBJ2-7, with 11 bases that match TRBD1. The junction had 9 bases not matched to a gene; V was cut back by 6 bases and J by 5 bases. The CDR3 consists of 14 residues. Germline-derived CDR1 and CDR2 are SQVTM and ANQGSEA.

V gene TRBV7-2 combines with J gene TRBJ2-7; 11 bases line up with TRBD1. Germline V CDR1 and CDR2: SGHTA, FQGNSA. This CDR3 has 14 amino acids. V dropped 5 bases and J dropped 5; count of bases not matched to a gene: 5. CDR3 region: CASSAGQGGNEQYF. CDR3 coding DNA: TGTGCCAGCAGCGCGGGACAGGGGGGGAACGAGCAGTACTTC.